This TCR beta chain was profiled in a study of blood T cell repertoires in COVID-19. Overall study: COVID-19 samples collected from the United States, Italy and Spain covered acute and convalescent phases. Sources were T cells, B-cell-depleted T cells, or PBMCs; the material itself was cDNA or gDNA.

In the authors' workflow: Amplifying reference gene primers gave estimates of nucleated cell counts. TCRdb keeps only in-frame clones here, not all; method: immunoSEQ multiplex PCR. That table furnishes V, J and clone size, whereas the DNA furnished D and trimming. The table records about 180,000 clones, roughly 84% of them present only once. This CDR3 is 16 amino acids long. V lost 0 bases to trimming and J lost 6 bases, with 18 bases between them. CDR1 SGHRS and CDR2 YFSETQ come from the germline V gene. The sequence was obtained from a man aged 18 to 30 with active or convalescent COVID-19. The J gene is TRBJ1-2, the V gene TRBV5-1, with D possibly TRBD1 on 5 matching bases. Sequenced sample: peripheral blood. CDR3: CASSLAVGTGGDGYTF. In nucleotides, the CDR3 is TGCGCCAGCAGCTTGGCCGTCGGGACTGGGGGAGATGGCTACACCTTC. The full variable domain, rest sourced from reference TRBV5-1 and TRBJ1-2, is KAGVTQTPRYLIKTRGQQVTLSCSPISGHRSVSWYQQTPGQGLQFLFEYFSETQRNKGNFPGRFSGRQFSNSRSEMNVSTLELGDSALYLCASSLAVGTGGDGYTFGSGTRLTVV.